The 30 T cell receptor beta chains presented below share a single source sample, sequenced in a study of patients and donors after allogeneic stem cell transplantation. A single record per CDR3 protein comes from TCRdb applying MiXCR to the RT-PCR reads. The sample carries over 400,000 distinct CDR3 sequences, around 16% recorded once. Sequencing input: blood, either unsorted or a sorted T cell fraction (not recorded which). These receptors came from a human donor who was either an allogeneic HSCT recipient or a stem cell or donor lymphocyte infusion donor (not recorded which). It is not recorded whose cells these are; they may come from a transplant donor.

In this sample, this clonotype turned up many times. The genes are TRBV14 and TRBJ1-6; 9 nucleotides match TRBD1. With V trimmed by 4 bases and J by 9 bases, 10 bases remained unmatched. The CDR3 consists of 16 residues. Germline CDR1 reads SGHDN; CDR2 reads FVKESK. The CDR3 protein is CASSRPGTGSLSPLHF. CDR3 DNA sequence: TGTGCCAGCAGCCGCCCCGGGACAGGGTCCCTTTCACCCCTCCACTTT.

This rearrangement joins TRBV18 to TRBJ2-1, with a possible D match to TRBD1 (6 bases). Deletions cut 6 bases from V and 2 bases from J, with 11 bases between. The CDR3 length is 14 residues. Germline loops: CDR1 KGHSH, CDR2 LQKENI. DNA for the CDR3: TGTGCCAGCTCCGGCAGGGGACCCTACAATGAGCAGTTCTTC. As protein: CASSGRGPYNEQFF.

V and J are TRBV5-1 and TRBJ2-3; possible D gene TRBD2, 5 bases. Germline loops: CDR1 SGHRS, CDR2 YFSETQ. V was clipped by 0 bases and J by 5 bases, with 13 bases between them. The CDR3 has 15 amino acids. The CDR3 DNA follows: TGCGCCAGCAGCTTGGCTTCGCTAGAGGGAGATACGCAGTATTTT. Its protein product is CASSLASLEGDTQYF.

This clonotype turned up a few times. The rearrangement uses TRBV25-1 and TRBJ1-2; no clear D gene. Germline-derived CDR1 and CDR2 are MGHDK and SYGVNS. The length of the CDR3 is 15 residues. V lost 6 bases and J lost 1, with 15 bases in between. The CDR3 nucleotides read TGTGCCAGCAGACCCCAAGGGAGGAATAACTATGGCTACACCTTC. Protein product: CASRPQGRNNYGYTF.

This clonotype was counted only a few times. The gene calls are TRBV4-1 and TRBJ2-1; D is possibly TRBD2 (6 bases). This CDR3 has 15 residues. The V gene lost 0 bases and the J gene lost 8 bases, with 14 bases spanning the gap. Germline CDR1 is MGHRA and CDR2 is YSYEKL. The CDR3 loop is CASSQDRIASDEQFF. The CDR3 DNA reads as TGCGCCAGCAGCCAAGATCGAATAGCTAGCGATGAGCAGTTCTTC.

This clonotype was seen ten or more times. The chain recombines TRBV12-3 or TRBV12-4 with TRBJ2-3, with a possible D match to TRBD2 (5 bases). The CDR3 consists of 12 residues. The V gene lost 7 bases and the J gene lost 9 bases, with 14 bases spanning the gap. Here the CDR3 DNA reads TGTGCCAGCACCTCCAAGGGCGGGACGCAGTATTTT. Protein product: CASTSKGGTQYF.

This clonotype was observed a few times. The CDR3 bases are TGTGCCAGCAGTTTGGGGGGAAGGTATGGCTACACCTTC. Protein product: CASSLGGRYGYTF. This chain connects TRBV12-3 or TRBV12-4 to TRBJ1-2, with D possibly matching TRBD1 (5 bases). The V end lost 3 bases, the J end lost 5 bases, and 10 bases lay between the germline ends. The length of the CDR3 is 13 residues.

This clonotype appeared a few times. J is TRBJ2-3 and V is TRBV29-1, with D perhaps TRBD2 (5 bases). The CDR3 runs 14 residues. V was pared by 3 bases and J by 4 bases, with 14 bases between. Germline V gene data show CDR1 as SQVTM and CDR2 as ANQGSEA. The CDR3 loop reads CSVDGISEPDTQYF. The CDR3 DNA reads as TGCAGCGTTGATGGTATTAGCGAGCCAGATACGCAGTATTTT.

The J gene is TRBJ2-1, the V gene TRBV7-2; D remains unclear. V dropped 2 bases and J dropped 3 bases, with 8 bases sitting between them. The CDR3 sequence is 14 residues long. Germline CDR1 reads SGHTA; CDR2 reads FQGNSA. The chain's CDR3 is CASSLQFLYNEQFF. DNA of the CDR3: TGTGCCAGCAGCTTACAGTTCCTCTACAATGAGCAGTTCTTC.

This clonotype appeared a few times. The chain couples TRBV4-1 to TRBJ2-7; TRBD2 aligns across 7 bases. The CDR3 spans 15 residues. The trim removed 1 base at V and 3 bases at J, leaving 6 bases unmatched. Germline V lookup: CDR1 MGHRA, CDR2 YSYEKL. The CDR3 region has the DNA TGCGCCAGCAGCCAAGTACTAGCGAATTACTACGAGCAGTACTTC. Its protein is CASSQVLANYYEQYF.

This chain links TRBV3-1 with TRBJ2-1; 11 bases match TRBD2. The CDR3 runs to 18 residues. Germline CDR1 LGHDT, CDR2 YNNKEL (reference sequence). The V and J ends lost 4 bases and 4 bases, in that order; junction bases with no gene match: 12. The CDR3 here is CASSLTSTSGTYYNEQFF. CDR3 bases: TGTGCCAGCAGCCTCACATCGACTAGCGGGACTTATTACAATGAGCAGTTCTTC.

The gene calls are TRBV24-1 and TRBJ2-3; possible D gene TRBD1, 5 bases. The V gene lost 0 bases and the J gene lost 6 bases, with 12 bases spanning the gap. CDR1 KGHDR and CDR2 SFDVKD come from the germline V gene. The CDR3 runs 15 residues. CDR3 DNA: TGTGCCACCAGTGATTTGGGGCAGGCAGGGGATACGCAGTATTTT. It codes for CATSDLGQAGDTQYF.

V is TRBV20-1 and J is TRBJ2-1, with 9 nucleotides matching TRBD2. From germline, CDR1 is DFQATT and CDR2 SNEGSKA (reference sequence). This CDR3 spans 13 amino acids. The trim removed 6 bases at V and 5 bases at J, leaving 5 bases unmatched. The CDR3 is CSAAGGPNNEQFF. The CDR3 DNA sequence: TGCAGTGCCGCGGGAGGGCCCAACAATGAGCAGTTCTTC.

The chain combines TRBV24-1 with TRBJ2-1; D gene unclear. Germline V gives CDR1 KGHDR, CDR2 SFDVKD. CDR3 length equals 15 residues. V shed 3 bases and J shed 6 bases, with 14 bases lying between them. The CDR3 loop reads CATSDTRTSPNEQFF. CDR3 coding DNA: TGTGCCACCAGTGATACCCGGACGAGCCCCAATGAGCAGTTCTTC.

This clonotype occurred many times. V and J are TRBV4-2 and TRBJ2-5; tentatively, D is TRBD1 (6 bases). This CDR3 has 14 residues. The V gene's germline CDR1 is LGHNA and CDR2 YNFKEQ. V was pared by 0 bases and J by 7 bases, with 12 bases between. DNA of the CDR3: TGTGCCAGCAGCCAAGAGGGGGCCCTAGCGACCCAGTACTTC. This codes for CASSQEGALATQYF.

This chain uses TRBV5-1 with TRBJ2-2; 10 nucleotides align to TRBD2. Trimming cost V 7 bases and J 7 bases; bases outside gene matches: 7. CDR3 length: 14 residues. CDR1 and CDR2 (germline): SGHRS, YFSETQ. As DNA, the CDR3 is TGCGCCAGCCGCCGAACTAGCGGGATCGGGGAGCTGTTTTTT. This encodes CASRRTSGIGELFF.

This clonotype turned up a few times. V gene TRBV4-1 combines with J gene TRBJ1-6; 8 nucleotides match TRBD1. With 2 bases clipped from V and 5 bases from J, the junction kept 8 bases outside the gene matches. CDR1 and CDR2 from the germline V gene are MGHRA and YSYEKL. There are 17 residues in the CDR3. The CDR3 reads CASSQNRGATDNSPLHF. DNA for the CDR3: TGCGCCAGCAGCCAAAACAGGGGGGCAACCGATAATTCACCCCTCCACTTT.

This clonotype was recorded once. J is TRBJ1-6 and V is TRBV2; TRBD1 agrees at 7 bases. The germline V gene encodes CDR1 SNHLY and CDR2 FYNNEI. The CDR3 loop spans 11 amino acids. V lost 2 bases, J lost 15 bases, and 1 base stayed unmatched. CDR3 in DNA: TGTGCCAGCAGTGAAAGGGGGCACCTCCACTTT. Translating gives CASSERGHLHF.

The rearrangement links TRBV7-2 to TRBJ1-2; D not certain. The CDR3 is made up of 13 amino acids. Between the trimmed V and J ends, which lost 2 bases and 4 bases, there was a span of 8 bases. Germline V gives CDR1 SGHTA, CDR2 FQGNSA. CDR3 in amino acids: CASSLPRPYGYTF. The CDR3 bases are TGTGCCAGCAGCTTACCCAGACCCTATGGCTACACCTTC.

V usage is TRBV10-2 and J usage is TRBJ2-1; the D call may be TRBD1 or TRBD2 (5 bases each). The CDR3 is made up of 15 amino acids. Germline values: CDR1 WSHSY, CDR2 SAAADI. V was shortened by 8 bases and J by 7 bases, with 21 bases between the two germline ends. In nucleotides, the CDR3 is TGCGCCAGCGCTCGACCCGGGGCCCCCGGGAATGAGCAGTTCTTC. This sequence encodes CASARPGAPGNEQFF.

Regarding this clonotype: The junction differs from germline at one of its ends, possibly a read error. This rearrangement joins TRBV7-7 to TRBJ2-5; 9 nucleotides agree with TRBD2. Looked up from germline, CDR1 is SSHAT and CDR2 is FNYEAQ (reference sequence). The CDR3 has 15 residues. The CDR3 region is CASSLAGEPQETQYF. For the CDR3, the DNA is TGTGCTAGCAGCTTAGCGGGGGAGCCCCAAGAGACCCAGTACTTC.

This clonotype has a handful of counts. V usage is TRBV13 and J usage is TRBJ2-1; 7 nucleotides agree with TRBD2. Germline V CDR1 and CDR2: PRHDT, FYEKMQ (reference sequence). The CDR3 has 15 amino acids. Trimming cost V 8 bases and J 6 bases; bases outside gene matches: 13. In DNA form, the CDR3 reads TGTGCCAGCCTCACCTGGAGCGGGAAGGTCAATGAGCAGTTCTTC. As protein: CASLTWSGKVNEQFF.

This clonotype was seen a single time. The chain couples TRBV2 to TRBJ1-4; D ambiguous. The CDR3 totals 14 residues. Germline V gene data show CDR1 as SNHLY and CDR2 as FYNNEI. Trimming stripped 3 bases from V and 7 bases from J, with 12 bases between. CDR3 sequence (DNA): TGTGCCAGCAGTGACCTCAGAGTCGGTGAAAAACTGTTTTTT. It translates to CASSDLRVGEKLFF.

This clonotype was observed a few times. This chain links TRBV15 with TRBJ2-3; 13 bases fit TRBD2. The CDR3 runs to 18 residues. The V and J ends lost 5 bases and 6 bases, in that order; junction bases with no gene match: 14. Per germline, CDR1 LNHNV and CDR2 YYDKDF (reference sequence). Written as DNA, the CDR3 is TGTGCCACCAGCCGCCCAACAGGGACTAGCGGGGTACTGGATACGCAGTATTTT. This translates into CATSRPTGTSGVLDTQYF.

The rearrangement joins TRBV27 to TRBJ2-2, with 9 bases lining up with TRBD2. The V gene's germline CDR1 is MNHEY and CDR2 SMNVEV (reference sequence). The CDR3 covers 14 residues. V was clipped by 7 bases and J by 5 bases; unmatched bases: 5. CDR3 nucleotide sequence: TGTGCCAGCAAGCGGGGGGCCGGGACCGGGGAGCTGTTTTTT. This encodes CASKRGAGTGELFF.

Ten or more counts support this clonotype. This chain connects TRBV4-2 to TRBJ2-4; D is possibly TRBD1 or TRBD2 (6 bases each). Trimming removed 0 bases at V and 0 bases at J, with 12 bases between. This CDR3 spans 17 amino acids. CDR1 and CDR2 from the germline V gene are LGHNA and YNFKEQ. CDR3 bases: TGTGCCAGCAGCCAAGATAGGGGGGCTGGAGCCAAAAACATTCAGTACTTC. This translates into CASSQDRGAGAKNIQYF.

This clonotype was detected only a few times. The chain recombines TRBV12-3 or TRBV12-4 with TRBJ1-2, with TRBD1 identical over 10 bases. V was pared by 6 bases and J by 1 base, with 11 bases of the junction left unmatched. This CDR3 comprises 17 residues. The CDR3 nucleotides read TGTGCCAGCAGACAAAGGACAGGGGGACCCGATAACTATGGCTACACCTTC. It encodes CASRQRTGGPDNYGYTF.

This chain links TRBV4-3 with TRBJ2-4; D ambiguous. CDR3 length: 15 residues. The germline V and J ends were trimmed by 0 bases and 0 bases, with 6 bases remaining between them. CDR1 is LGHNA, CDR2 YSLEER, per germline. CDR3 protein: CASSQDGIAKNIQYF. The CDR3 DNA reads as TGCGCCAGCAGCCAAGATGGGATAGCCAAAAACATTCAGTACTTC.

The sample holds a few counts of this clonotype. This chain connects TRBV27 to TRBJ1-2, with TRBD1 matching over 10 bases. Trimming cost V 5 bases and J 3 bases; bases outside gene matches: 12. The germline V gene has CDR1 MNHEY and CDR2 SMNVEV (reference sequence). The CDR3 is 17 amino acids. The CDR3 region is CASSPRYGGQGDYGYTF. DNA for the CDR3: TGTGCCAGCAGTCCACGTTACGGAGGACAGGGGGACTATGGCTACACCTTC.

This clonotype was observed a few times. The rearrangement links TRBV6-5 to TRBJ2-3, with 12 bases aligning to TRBD1. The germline V gene encodes CDR1 MNHEY and CDR2 SVGAGI. J gave up 4 bases and V 2 bases, and 13 bases lay outside the gene matches. The CDR3 has 19 residues. The CDR3 here is CASSYPPSRDRGRADTQYF. The CDR3 DNA reads as TGTGCCAGCAGTTACCCTCCTTCCCGGGACAGGGGGCGAGCAGATACGCAGTATTTT.